A single sample is the source of the 24 T cell receptor beta chains below, sequenced in a study of blood T cells in healthy people across ages. The second PCR ran roughly 7 to 11 cycles with a sample-barcoded 5' primer and J-beta primers. TCRdb reprocessed the 5' RACE reads via MiXCR and lists one record per CDR3 protein. The sample consists of 2 million or so distinct CDR3 sequences, about 50% of them appearing once. Sequencing used blood. These receptors were taken from a woman aged 40 to 50 in good health.

This clonotype has only a few counts. The chain is built from TRBV7-9 and TRBJ2-4; 10 nucleotides match TRBD2. J gave up 0 bases and V 1 base, and 3 bases lay outside the gene matches. This CDR3 spans 17 amino acids. The V gene's germline CDR1 is SEHNR and CDR2 FQNEAQ (reference sequence). The CDR3: CASSLGTSGTAKNIQYF. CDR3 DNA: TGTGCCAGCAGCTTAGGGACTAGCGGTACAGCCAAAAACATTCAGTACTTC.

This clonotype has only a few counts. The CDR3 nucleotides read TGCAGTGCTAGATCCCTGACAGGGACCCTACAGCCCCAGCATTTT. Its translation: CSARSLTGTLQPQHF. The J gene is TRBJ1-5, the V gene TRBV20-1; 7 bases line up with TRBD1. Germline V gene data show CDR1 as DFQATT and CDR2 as SNEGSKA (reference sequence). This CDR3 comprises 15 residues. The V and J ends lost 2 bases and 7 bases, in that order; junction bases with no gene match: 11.

The V and J genes are TRBV29-1 and TRBJ2-5; weak D call: TRBD2 (5 bases). In germline, CDR1 is SQVTM, CDR2 ANQGSEA. V lost 3 bases, J lost 4 bases, and 12 bases lay in between. CDR3 length equals 13 residues. CDR3 region: CSVDPTRGETQYF. In nucleotides, the CDR3 is TGCAGCGTTGACCCCACCCGGGGAGAGACCCAGTACTTC.

The rearrangement joins TRBV3-1 to TRBJ1-6; D may be TRBD1 (6 bases). The CDR3 contains 16 residues. The germline V and J ends were trimmed by 2 bases and 5 bases, with 13 bases remaining between them. Germline CDR1 is LGHDT and CDR2 is YNNKEL (reference sequence). CDR3 sequence reads: CASSQIGGRDNSPLHF. Here the CDR3 DNA reads TGTGCCAGCAGCCAAATTGGGGGCAGGGATAATTCACCCCTCCACTTT.

This clonotype appeared a single time. V is TRBV20-1 and J is TRBJ2-5; 11 bases line up with TRBD2. The CDR3 extends over 15 amino acids. Trimming took 7 bases from V and 2 from J; bases not matched to a gene: 9. Germline assignment: CDR1 DFQATT and CDR2 SNEGSKA (reference sequence). In nucleotides, the CDR3 is TGCAGTGTCCCTAGGCCTAGCGGGGGGCAAGAGACCCAGTACTTC. Translated, it gives CSVPRPSGGQETQYF.

The chain recombines TRBV24-1 with TRBJ2-1; TRBD2 might be the D (5 bases). The CDR3 extends over 17 amino acids. V was pared by 0 bases and J by 4 bases, with 15 bases between. The germline gives CDR1 KGHDR, CDR2 SFDVKD. CDR3 in amino acids: CATSDLFRPRGYNEQFF. For the CDR3, the DNA is TGTGCCACCAGTGATTTGTTCCGGCCCCGGGGATACAATGAGCAGTTCTTC.

This clonotype showed up just a few times. The chain carries TRBV20-1 and TRBJ2-3, with a possible D match to TRBD2 (6 bases). Germline lookup yields CDR1 DFQATT and CDR2 SNEGSKA (reference sequence). The CDR3 consists of 15 residues. Trimming took 2 bases from V and 2 from J, leaving 14 bases between them. The CDR3 region has the DNA TGCAGTGCTAGAAAACGGGAGACCTCCACAGATACGCAGTATTTT. Its protein product is CSARKRETSTDTQYF.

The rearrangement links TRBV20-1 to TRBJ2-3; tentatively, D is TRBD1 or TRBD2 (6 bases each). The CDR3 loop spans 16 amino acids. The V and J ends lost 0 bases and 6 bases respectively, with 19 bases between them. Germline V lookup: CDR1 DFQATT, CDR2 SNEGSKA (reference sequence). DNA for the CDR3: TGCAGTGCTAGAGATCTCGGGGGCCCCGATGTGGATACGCAGTATTTT. This encodes CSARDLGGPDVDTQYF.

This clonotype has just a few counts. This sequence joins TRBV10-2 and TRBJ2-1, with 14 bases that match TRBD2. The length of the CDR3 is 14 residues. Trimming removed 6 bases from V and 9 bases from J; junction bases left unmatched: 4. CDR1 and CDR2 (germline): WSHSY, SAAADI. CDR3 sequence (DNA): TGCGCCAGCAGCGAGACTAGCGGGGGGGCTGAGCAGTTCTTC. Encoded protein: CASSETSGGAEQFF.

In its sample, this clonotype was seen a few times. The rearrangement links TRBV9 to TRBJ2-3; D unresolved. The CDR3 runs to 14 residues. V lost 0 bases to trimming and J lost 0 bases, with 5 bases between them. The V gene's germline CDR1 is SGDLS and CDR2 YYNGEE. CDR3 region: CASSVDRSTDTQYF. CDR3 in DNA: TGTGCCAGCAGCGTAGACAGAAGCACAGATACGCAGTATTTT.

This clonotype was seen a handful of times. The chain recombines TRBV20-1 with TRBJ2-4, with a weak D call TRBD1 (5 bases). Per germline, CDR1 DFQATT and CDR2 SNEGSKA (reference sequence). The CDR3 is 15 amino acids. The CDR3 nucleotides are TGCAGCGCGACGCCCCTTGGGGCTGCCAAAAACATTCAGTACTTC. Translating gives CSATPLGAAKNIQYF.

V usage is TRBV18 and J usage is TRBJ1-1, with a weak D call TRBD1 (5 bases). Germline V gene data show CDR1 as KGHSH and CDR2 as LQKENI. This CDR3 is 14 amino acids long. Deletions cut 5 bases from V and 0 bases from J, with 10 bases between. CDR3 residues: CASSVQGLNTEAFF. CDR3 in DNA: TGTGCCAGCTCAGTGCAGGGCTTGAACACTGAAGCTTTCTTT.

The chain combines TRBV25-1 with TRBJ1-4; a weak D match, TRBD1 (5 bases). In germline, CDR1 is MGHDK, CDR2 SYGVNS. V was clipped by 6 bases and J by 7 bases, with 12 bases between them. This CDR3 is built from 13 residues. CDR3 bases: TGTGCCAGCAGCCGAGGGGCGGGTGAAAAACTGTTTTTT. Amino acid sequence: CASSRGAGEKLFF.

The V gene is TRBV12-3 or TRBV12-4, the J gene TRBJ2-3; TRBD1 might be the D (6 bases). V gave up 6 bases and J gave up 2 bases, with 12 bases separating them. This CDR3 is built from 14 residues. The CDR3, as DNA: TGTGCCAGCAGGATAGGACAGTCCACAGATACGCAGTATTTT. Translation: CASRIGQSTDTQYF.

V usage is TRBV20-1 and J usage is TRBJ2-1, with 7 positions matching TRBD2. Germline loops: CDR1 DFQATT, CDR2 SNEGSKA (reference sequence). V was pared by 3 bases and J by 9 bases, with 17 bases of the junction left unmatched. The CDR3 runs 16 residues. CDR3 bases: TGCAGTGCTAGCGGTCGGGCGGGAGCCCGATCTGGTGAGCAGTTCTTC. It encodes CSASGRAGARSGEQFF.

The chain couples TRBV28 to TRBJ1-2; D remains ambiguous. This CDR3 spans 15 amino acids. Trimming pared 8 bases from V and 4 bases from J, leaving 20 bases between. From germline, CDR1 is MDHEN and CDR2 SYDVKM. Here the CDR3 reads CASGMPQQLTYGYTF. CDR3 DNA: TGTGCCAGCGGGATGCCTCAACAGCTCACCTATGGCTACACCTTC.

The chain is built from TRBV20-1 and TRBJ2-7; D is tentatively TRBD1 or TRBD2 (7 bases each). There are 13 residues in the CDR3. V lost 4 bases to trimming and J lost 6 bases, with 16 bases between them. Germline V gene sequence: CDR1 DFQATT, CDR2 SNEGSKA (reference sequence). CDR3 in amino acids: CSAIQSGGGEQYF. The CDR3 coding sequence is TGCAGTGCTATCCAATCAGGGGGGGGCGAGCAGTACTTC.

The rearrangement uses TRBV7-9 and TRBJ1-2; D unclear. The germline gives CDR1 SEHNR, CDR2 FQNEAQ (reference sequence). The CDR3 is 13 amino acids. Trimming removed 10 bases from V and 8 bases from J, with 20 bases in between. The CDR3 sequence is CAINEGLTAGYTF. The CDR3 region has the DNA TGTGCCATCAATGAGGGCCTCACCGCCGGCTACACCTTC.

This clonotype occurred once. This chain connects TRBV5-1 to TRBJ2-5; D call uncertain. The DNA end is more similar to TRBJ2-7, so the J call may be wrong. Germline V gives CDR1 SGHRS, CDR2 YFSETQ. The CDR3 covers 15 residues. The CDR3 reads CASSLDGSPGYEQYF. The CDR3 DNA follows: TGCGCCAGCAGCTTGGACGGCTCCCCCGGCTACGAGCAGTACTTC.

The rearrangement joins TRBV6-1 to TRBJ2-7; 14 nucleotides line up with TRBD2. The DNA end favors TRBJ2-5, so the J call may be wrong. The germline CDR1 and CDR2 sequences are MNHNS and SASEGT. This CDR3 region has 17 residues. CDR3 sequence: CASSLGGLAGGKETQYF. The CDR3 coding sequence is TGTGCCAGCAGTCTTGGAGGACTAGCGGGGGGCAAAGAGACCCAGTACTTC.

This clonotype came up a few times. Sequence at one end of the junction differs from germline and may be a read error. This chain connects TRBV4-1 to TRBJ2-5, with TRBD2 matching over 14 bases. This CDR3 has 16 residues. From germline, CDR1 is MGHRA and CDR2 YSYEKL. Here the CDR3 DNA reads TGTGCCAGCAGCCAGACTAGCGGGGGGGCACAAGAGACCCAGTACTTC. This sequence encodes CASSQTSGGAQETQYF.

This clonotype has just a few counts. The chain has TRBV27 and TRBJ2-1; no reliable D call. The germline gives CDR1 MNHEY, CDR2 SMNVEV (reference sequence). The CDR3 spans 14 residues. V lost 7 bases, J lost 7 bases, and 17 bases lay in between. CDR3 nucleotides: TGTGCCAGCACCCGAGCCGCCCACGGGAATGAGCAGTTCTTC. Translation: CASTRAAHGNEQFF.

The chain combines TRBV20-1 with TRBJ1-2; TRBD1 agrees at 9 bases. The CDR3 contains 14 residues. V was clipped by 5 bases and J by 3 bases; unmatched bases: 7. The germline gives CDR1 DFQATT, CDR2 SNEGSKA (reference sequence). The CDR3 is CSAAGDRADYGYTF. The CDR3 DNA reads as TGCAGTGCTGCAGGGGACAGGGCTGACTATGGCTACACCTTC.

The table lists this clonotype with a few counts. V gene TRBV6-2 or TRBV6-3 combines with J gene TRBJ2-1; D gene ambiguous. The germline V gene encodes CDR1 MNHEY and CDR2 SVGEGT. V dropped 0 bases and J dropped 2 bases, with 11 bases sitting between them. The CDR3 is 16 amino acids. This CDR3 reads CASSYSIPGAYNEQFF. As DNA, the CDR3 is TGTGCCAGCAGTTACTCGATACCGGGCGCCTACAATGAGCAGTTCTTC.